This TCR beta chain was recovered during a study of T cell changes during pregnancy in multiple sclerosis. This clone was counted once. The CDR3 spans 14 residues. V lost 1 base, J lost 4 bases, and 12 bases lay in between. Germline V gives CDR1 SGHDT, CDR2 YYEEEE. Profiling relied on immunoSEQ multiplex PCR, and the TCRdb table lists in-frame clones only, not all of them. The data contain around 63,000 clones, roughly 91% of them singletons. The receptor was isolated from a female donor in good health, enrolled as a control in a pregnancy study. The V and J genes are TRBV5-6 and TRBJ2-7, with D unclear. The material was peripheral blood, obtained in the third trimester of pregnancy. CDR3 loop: CASSLSLAPYEQYF. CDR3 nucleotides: TGTGCCAGCAGCTTGAGTTTGGCACCTTACGAGCAGTACTTC.